The 31 T cell receptor beta chains listed next were all sequenced from one sample in a study of cytotoxic CD8 clonotypes in ibrutinib-treated CLL. Data came from immunoSEQ multiplex PCR; TCRdb stores just in-frame clones and leaves some out. The profile covers approximately 280,000 clones, with 60% to 80% appearing a single time and about 5.3% taken by the ten largest. Specimen: PBMCs, collected at disease progression, from a patient treated with ibrutinib. These receptors were taken from a human donor with chronic lymphocytic leukemia.

V is TRBV6-5 and J is TRBJ2-1; no clear D gene. This CDR3 is 13 amino acids long. Between the trimmed V and J ends, which lost 8 bases and 5 bases, there was a span of 13 bases. The germline gives CDR1 MNHEY, CDR2 SVGAGI. Here the CDR3 reads CASRRYRNNEQFF. CDR3 nucleotide sequence: TGTGCCAGCCGGCGGTACCGGAACAATGAGCAGTTCTTC.

The chain couples TRBV19 to TRBJ2-5; TRBD2 matches at 9 bases. CDR3 size: 13 residues. J gave up 5 bases and V 6 bases, and 4 bases lay outside the gene matches. Germline V CDR1 and CDR2: LNHDA, SQIVND (reference sequence). The CDR3 nucleotides read TGTGCCAGTAGATTAGCGGGAGTCGAGACCCAGTACTTC. Protein: CASRLAGVETQYF.

Turning to this clone: Other DNA sequences in the sample encode the same CDR3. The rearrangement joins TRBV9 to TRBJ2-1; 11 nucleotides match TRBD2. Looked up from germline, CDR1 is SGDLS and CDR2 is YYNGEE. The CDR3 runs 15 residues. V shed 4 bases, J shed 3 bases, and the junction held 3 bases outside the gene matches. CDR3 sequence: CASSPLAGGYNEQFF. CDR3 DNA: TGTGCCAGCAGCCCCCTAGCGGGGGGCTACAATGAGCAGTTCTTC.

The J gene is TRBJ2-7, the V gene TRBV19; 11 bases match TRBD2. The CDR3 is made up of 16 amino acids. Trimming cost V 5 bases and J 2 bases; bases outside gene matches: 8. Germline lookup yields CDR1 LNHDA and CDR2 SQIVND (reference sequence). The CDR3 nucleotides read TGTGCCAGTAGTGGTCTAGCGGGAGGCCACCCCTACGAGCAGTACTTC. Amino acid sequence: CASSGLAGGHPYEQYF.

V and J are TRBV5-8 and TRBJ2-7; D unresolved. V lost 4 bases to trimming and J lost 2 bases, with 10 bases between them. Germline V gene data show CDR1 as SGHTS and CDR2 as YDEGEE. The CDR3 is made up of 13 amino acids. In DNA, the CDR3 is TGTGCCAGCAGCCCTAGGTGGCCCTACGAGCAGTACTTC. Protein: CASSPRWPYEQYF.

The chain couples TRBV9 to TRBJ1-4; 10 bases line up with TRBD1. The CDR3 spans 16 residues. Germline assignment: CDR1 SGDLS and CDR2 YYNGEE. V was clipped by 3 bases and J by 6 bases; unmatched bases: 8. The CDR3 loop reads CASSARQGAGDEKLFF. CDR3 DNA: TGTGCCAGCAGCGCCCGACAGGGGGCGGGCGATGAAAAACTGTTTTTT.

The chain employs TRBV4-1 and TRBJ2-5, with 8 bases that match TRBD2. The CDR3 totals 16 residues. In germline, CDR1 is MGHRA, CDR2 YSYEKL. V dropped 2 bases and J dropped 3; count of bases not matched to a gene: 8. CDR3 sequence reads: CASSQLGGADKETQYF. For the CDR3, the DNA is TGCGCCAGCAGCCAACTCGGGGGGGCTGATAAAGAGACCCAGTACTTC.

This chain connects TRBV15 to TRBJ2-7, with D tentatively TRBD1 (5 bases). The CDR3 loop spans 15 amino acids. Trimming took off 2 bases at V and 2 bases at J, with 13 bases between the two ends. Per the germline V gene, CDR1 is LNHNV and CDR2 is YYDKDF (reference sequence). CDR3 protein: CATSRPGSVTYEQYF. CDR3 in DNA: TGTGCCACCAGCAGACCAGGGTCAGTGACCTACGAGCAGTACTTC.

The rearrangement uses TRBV9 and TRBJ2-1; 9 nucleotides line up with TRBD2. V shed 4 bases, J shed 8 bases, and the junction held 16 bases outside the gene matches. CDR1 is SGDLS and CDR2 is YYNGEE in the germline V gene. This CDR3 spans 17 amino acids. The chain's CDR3 is CASSSPGTSKREDEQFF. The CDR3 DNA sequence: TGTGCCAGCAGCTCTCCCGGGACTAGCAAGAGGGAGGATGAGCAGTTCTTC.

The gene calls are TRBV7-3 and TRBJ2-1; 8 bases agree with TRBD1. J lost 4 bases, V lost 2 bases, and 4 bases had no gene match. Germline-derived CDR1 and CDR2 are SGHTA and FQGTGA. The CDR3 length is 15 residues. DNA for the CDR3: TGTGCCAGCAGCTTACAAGGACAGGGTTACAATGAGCAGTTCTTC. As protein: CASSLQGQGYNEQFF.

This clone was found a few times. CDR3 DNA sequence: TGTGCCAGCAGCCAAGAGGGTCAGCCCCAGCATTTT. This translates into CASSQEGQPQHF. V usage is TRBV14 and J usage is TRBJ1-5; D not certain. Germline CDR1 and CDR2: SGHDN and FVKESK. The CDR3 runs to 12 residues. The germline V and J ends were trimmed by 0 bases and 6 bases, with 3 bases remaining between them. Complete variable domain (other parts from reference TRBV14 and TRBJ1-5): EAGVTQFPSHSVIEKGQTVTLRCDPISGHDNLYWYRRVMGKEIKFLLHFVKESKQDESGMPNNRFLAERTGGTYSTLKVQPAELEDSGVYFCASSQEGQPQHFGDGTRLSIL.

The gene calls are TRBV5-5 and TRBJ1-6; D uncertain. CDR1 is SGHKS, CDR2 YYEKEE, per germline (reference sequence). With 5 bases removed from V and 8 bases from J, the gap between germline ends came to 14 bases. CDR3 length: 14 residues. This chain's CDR3 is CASSRTGFDSPLHF. The CDR3 DNA sequence: TGTGCCAGCAGTAGGACGGGGTTCGATTCACCCCTCCACTTT.

This chain connects TRBV28 to TRBJ1-1; TRBD1 agrees at 9 bases. In germline, CDR1 is MDHEN, CDR2 SYDVKM. This CDR3 spans 14 amino acids. V shed 6 bases and J 6 bases; nucleotides not matched to a gene: 8. CDR3 region: CASRATGGDPEAFF. CDR3 bases: TGTGCCAGCAGGGCAACAGGGGGCGACCCTGAAGCTTTCTTT.

This clone was recorded once. This chain connects TRBV28 to TRBJ1-2; D perhaps matches TRBD1 (5 bases). The CDR3 is 14 amino acids. With 3 bases removed from V and 2 bases from J, the gap between germline ends came to 10 bases. Germline-derived CDR1 and CDR2 are MDHEN and SYDVKM. The chain's CDR3 is CASSFAAGNYGYTF. The CDR3 bases are TGTGCCAGCAGTTTTGCCGCAGGGAACTATGGCTACACCTTC.

This clone was seen a single time. This chain connects TRBV4-1 to TRBJ1-6, with no clear D. There are 15 residues in the CDR3. Germline CDR1 and CDR2: MGHRA and YSYEKL. V was trimmed by 0 bases and J by 2 bases, leaving 5 bases between them. Here the CDR3 DNA reads TGCGCCAGCAGCCAAGAGGCCCCCTATAATTCACCCCTCCACTTT. This sequence encodes CASSQEAPYNSPLHF.

The chain links TRBV2 to TRBJ1-2, with a weak D call TRBD1 (5 bases). The CDR3 spans 14 residues. V shed 5 bases and J shed 4 bases, with 14 bases lying between them. Germline values: CDR1 SNHLY, CDR2 FYNNEI. The CDR3 is CASSRDAGVYGYTF. CDR3 nucleotide sequence: TGTGCCAGCAGTCGGGACGCGGGTGTCTATGGCTACACCTTC.

V gene TRBV9 combines with J gene TRBJ2-5; 9 positions agree with TRBD1. Unmatched junction bases numbered 6, after V lost 0 bases and J lost 0 bases. CDR1 SGDLS and CDR2 YYNGEE come from the germline V gene. The CDR3 extends over 17 amino acids. This CDR3 reads CASSVVGTGLNQETQYF. CDR3 DNA: TGTGCCAGCAGCGTAGTTGGGACAGGGTTAAACCAAGAGACCCAGTACTTC.

The chain recombines TRBV5-6 with TRBJ1-2; a possible D gene is TRBD1 (5 bases). The V end was cut by 2 bases, the J end by 8 bases, with 16 bases between. This CDR3 contains 14 residues. CDR1 and CDR2 (germline): SGHDT, YYEEEE. The CDR3: CASSLIAGRNGYTF. The CDR3 bases are TGTGCCAGCAGCTTAATCGCAGGGAGGAACGGCTACACCTTC.

This rearrangement joins TRBV28 to TRBJ1-1; D possibly corresponds to TRBD1 (6 bases). CDR1 MDHEN and CDR2 SYDVKM come from the germline V gene. The CDR3 runs 12 residues. Trimming cost V 6 bases and J 11 bases, with 16 bases left between them. The CDR3 sequence: CASSPRGSEAFF. The CDR3 DNA sequence: TGTGCCAGCAGCCCCAGGGGCTCAGAGGCTTTCTTT.

The chain recombines TRBV6-5 with TRBJ1-2; D gene unclear. With 6 bases removed from V and 3 bases from J, the gap between germline ends came to 14 bases. CDR3 size: 14 residues. The V gene's germline CDR1 is MNHEY and CDR2 SVGAGI. The CDR3 spells CASSRTRLHYGYTF. CDR3 coding DNA: TGTGCCAGCAGCCGAACCAGGCTACACTATGGCTACACCTTC.

J is TRBJ2-3 and V is TRBV10-1, with a possible D match to TRBD1 (6 bases). Germline V lookup: CDR1 WNHNN, CDR2 SYGVQD (reference sequence). There are 16 residues in the CDR3. V lost 2 bases and J 6 bases, leaving 18 bases between the germline ends. CDR3 amino acids: CASSEGQGPFTDTQYF. The CDR3 nucleotides read TGCGCCAGCAGTGAGGGGCAGGGGCCGTTCACGGATACGCAGTATTTT.

The chain uses TRBV14 and TRBJ2-3; D call uncertain. V was clipped by 1 base and J by 6 bases, with 8 bases between them. CDR1 and CDR2 from the germline V gene are SGHDN and FVKESK. The CDR3 length is 13 residues. The CDR3 region has the DNA TGTGCCAGCAGCCAAGCCCTCTGGGATACGCAGTATTTT. Its translation: CASSQALWDTQYF.

The chain carries TRBV7-2 and TRBJ2-2; the D is unclear. The germline gives CDR1 SGHTA, CDR2 FQGNSA. V gave up 1 base and J gave up 1 base, with 4 bases separating them. The CDR3 is made up of 14 amino acids. The CDR3 DNA sequence: TGTGCCAGCAGCTTAGTAAGGAACACCGGGGAGCTGTTTTTT. Translated, it gives CASSLVRNTGELFF.

The chain joins TRBV7-9 to TRBJ1-4, with TRBD1 identical over 8 bases. Trimming cost V 1 base and J 7 bases; bases outside gene matches: 5. The CDR3 contains 15 residues. Germline CDR1 SEHNR, CDR2 FQNEAQ (reference sequence). CDR3: CASSLVRGLGEKLFF. CDR3 DNA sequence: TGTGCCAGCAGCTTAGTCAGGGGGCTCGGTGAAAAACTGTTTTTT.

The chain combines TRBV7-3 with TRBJ2-3; TRBD2 might be the D (6 bases). Germline loops: CDR1 SGHTA, CDR2 FQGTGA. The CDR3 consists of 14 residues. V lost 2 bases and J 2 bases, leaving 8 bases between the germline ends. CDR3 in amino acids: CASSLAGTTDTQYF. CDR3 DNA: TGTGCCAGCAGCTTAGCGGGAACCACAGATACGCAGTATTTT.

Only one count was recorded for this clone. This chain joins TRBV10-3 and TRBJ1-3, with D unclear. Germline loops: CDR1 ENHRY, CDR2 SYGVKD. Trimming took 2 bases from V and 4 from J, leaving 6 bases between them. There are 13 residues in the CDR3. The DNA of the CDR3 is TGTGCCATCAGTGAGAACGGGGGAAACACCATATATTTT. Its translation: CAISENGGNTIYF.

This clone has only one observation. This sequence joins TRBV5-1 and TRBJ2-3, with 9 bases matching TRBD2. V lost 1 base and J lost 5; bases outside the gene matches: 8. The CDR3 has 16 residues. CDR1 and CDR2 from the germline V gene are SGHRS and YFSETQ. The CDR3 region is CASSLFAGGPQDTQYF. In DNA form, the CDR3 reads TGCGCCAGCAGCTTGTTTGCGGGGGGGCCTCAAGATACGCAGTATTTT.

J is TRBJ2-7 and V is TRBV19, with D uncertain. The CDR3 consists of 14 residues. The V and J ends lost 7 bases and 0 bases respectively, with 13 bases between them. CDR1 and CDR2 from the germline V gene are LNHDA and SQIVND (reference sequence). The CDR3 region is CASKRVWDSYEQYF. In DNA form, the CDR3 reads TGTGCCAGTAAACGAGTGTGGGACTCCTACGAGCAGTACTTC.

The chain recombines TRBV9 with TRBJ2-6, with D possibly TRBD1 on 6 matching bases. CDR3 length: 16 residues. Trimming took 7 bases from V and 0 from J, leaving 14 bases between them. In germline, CDR1 is SGDLS, CDR2 YYNGEE. The CDR3 here is CASRGTGPSGANVLTF. The DNA of the CDR3 is TGTGCCAGCCGCGGAACAGGGCCCTCTGGGGCCAACGTCCTGACTTTC.

V usage is TRBV5-1 and J usage is TRBJ1-2; 7 bases align to TRBD1. Trimming removed 5 bases from V and 7 bases from J; junction bases left unmatched: 8. Looked up from germline, CDR1 is SGHRS and CDR2 is YFSETQ. This CDR3 has 13 amino acids. CDR3 in amino acids: CASRPTGRGGYTF. Here the CDR3 DNA reads TGCGCCAGCAGACCGACAGGGAGGGGTGGCTACACCTTC.

The chain uses TRBV1 and TRBJ2-7; the table's D gene call, TRBD2, was not cross checked with the DNA. TRBV1 is tagged as a pseudogene. The CDR3 length is 15 residues. DNA for the CDR3: TGCACCAGCAGCCAGAAGGGACTAGGATTACGGGAGCAGTACTTC. Its protein is CTSSQKGLGLREQYF.